This TCR beta chain was sequenced in a study of blood T cell repertoires in COVID-19. Recovered status applied to Cohort 3 donors who had two consecutive negative PCRs. It also applied to those with clearance or with symptom resolution. Repertoires were generated with immunoSEQ multiplex PCR, while TCRdb's copy carries only in-frame clones and drops some. The sample records 250,000 to 300,000 clones, roughly 90% being singletons. This CDR3 is 14 amino acids long. V was trimmed by 1 base and J by 3 bases, leaving 8 bases between them. Germline V gene data show CDR1 as KGHDR and CDR2 as SFDVKD. Source material: PBMCs or T cells enriched from blood (not recorded which). The chain is built from TRBV24-1 and TRBJ1-1; possible D gene TRBD1, 5 bases. This TCR came from a woman under 40 who had recovered from COVID-19. The CDR3 DNA follows: TGTGCCACCAGTGATTTCGGAGGGGACACTGAAGCTTTCTTT. Its protein product is CATSDFGGDTEAFF.